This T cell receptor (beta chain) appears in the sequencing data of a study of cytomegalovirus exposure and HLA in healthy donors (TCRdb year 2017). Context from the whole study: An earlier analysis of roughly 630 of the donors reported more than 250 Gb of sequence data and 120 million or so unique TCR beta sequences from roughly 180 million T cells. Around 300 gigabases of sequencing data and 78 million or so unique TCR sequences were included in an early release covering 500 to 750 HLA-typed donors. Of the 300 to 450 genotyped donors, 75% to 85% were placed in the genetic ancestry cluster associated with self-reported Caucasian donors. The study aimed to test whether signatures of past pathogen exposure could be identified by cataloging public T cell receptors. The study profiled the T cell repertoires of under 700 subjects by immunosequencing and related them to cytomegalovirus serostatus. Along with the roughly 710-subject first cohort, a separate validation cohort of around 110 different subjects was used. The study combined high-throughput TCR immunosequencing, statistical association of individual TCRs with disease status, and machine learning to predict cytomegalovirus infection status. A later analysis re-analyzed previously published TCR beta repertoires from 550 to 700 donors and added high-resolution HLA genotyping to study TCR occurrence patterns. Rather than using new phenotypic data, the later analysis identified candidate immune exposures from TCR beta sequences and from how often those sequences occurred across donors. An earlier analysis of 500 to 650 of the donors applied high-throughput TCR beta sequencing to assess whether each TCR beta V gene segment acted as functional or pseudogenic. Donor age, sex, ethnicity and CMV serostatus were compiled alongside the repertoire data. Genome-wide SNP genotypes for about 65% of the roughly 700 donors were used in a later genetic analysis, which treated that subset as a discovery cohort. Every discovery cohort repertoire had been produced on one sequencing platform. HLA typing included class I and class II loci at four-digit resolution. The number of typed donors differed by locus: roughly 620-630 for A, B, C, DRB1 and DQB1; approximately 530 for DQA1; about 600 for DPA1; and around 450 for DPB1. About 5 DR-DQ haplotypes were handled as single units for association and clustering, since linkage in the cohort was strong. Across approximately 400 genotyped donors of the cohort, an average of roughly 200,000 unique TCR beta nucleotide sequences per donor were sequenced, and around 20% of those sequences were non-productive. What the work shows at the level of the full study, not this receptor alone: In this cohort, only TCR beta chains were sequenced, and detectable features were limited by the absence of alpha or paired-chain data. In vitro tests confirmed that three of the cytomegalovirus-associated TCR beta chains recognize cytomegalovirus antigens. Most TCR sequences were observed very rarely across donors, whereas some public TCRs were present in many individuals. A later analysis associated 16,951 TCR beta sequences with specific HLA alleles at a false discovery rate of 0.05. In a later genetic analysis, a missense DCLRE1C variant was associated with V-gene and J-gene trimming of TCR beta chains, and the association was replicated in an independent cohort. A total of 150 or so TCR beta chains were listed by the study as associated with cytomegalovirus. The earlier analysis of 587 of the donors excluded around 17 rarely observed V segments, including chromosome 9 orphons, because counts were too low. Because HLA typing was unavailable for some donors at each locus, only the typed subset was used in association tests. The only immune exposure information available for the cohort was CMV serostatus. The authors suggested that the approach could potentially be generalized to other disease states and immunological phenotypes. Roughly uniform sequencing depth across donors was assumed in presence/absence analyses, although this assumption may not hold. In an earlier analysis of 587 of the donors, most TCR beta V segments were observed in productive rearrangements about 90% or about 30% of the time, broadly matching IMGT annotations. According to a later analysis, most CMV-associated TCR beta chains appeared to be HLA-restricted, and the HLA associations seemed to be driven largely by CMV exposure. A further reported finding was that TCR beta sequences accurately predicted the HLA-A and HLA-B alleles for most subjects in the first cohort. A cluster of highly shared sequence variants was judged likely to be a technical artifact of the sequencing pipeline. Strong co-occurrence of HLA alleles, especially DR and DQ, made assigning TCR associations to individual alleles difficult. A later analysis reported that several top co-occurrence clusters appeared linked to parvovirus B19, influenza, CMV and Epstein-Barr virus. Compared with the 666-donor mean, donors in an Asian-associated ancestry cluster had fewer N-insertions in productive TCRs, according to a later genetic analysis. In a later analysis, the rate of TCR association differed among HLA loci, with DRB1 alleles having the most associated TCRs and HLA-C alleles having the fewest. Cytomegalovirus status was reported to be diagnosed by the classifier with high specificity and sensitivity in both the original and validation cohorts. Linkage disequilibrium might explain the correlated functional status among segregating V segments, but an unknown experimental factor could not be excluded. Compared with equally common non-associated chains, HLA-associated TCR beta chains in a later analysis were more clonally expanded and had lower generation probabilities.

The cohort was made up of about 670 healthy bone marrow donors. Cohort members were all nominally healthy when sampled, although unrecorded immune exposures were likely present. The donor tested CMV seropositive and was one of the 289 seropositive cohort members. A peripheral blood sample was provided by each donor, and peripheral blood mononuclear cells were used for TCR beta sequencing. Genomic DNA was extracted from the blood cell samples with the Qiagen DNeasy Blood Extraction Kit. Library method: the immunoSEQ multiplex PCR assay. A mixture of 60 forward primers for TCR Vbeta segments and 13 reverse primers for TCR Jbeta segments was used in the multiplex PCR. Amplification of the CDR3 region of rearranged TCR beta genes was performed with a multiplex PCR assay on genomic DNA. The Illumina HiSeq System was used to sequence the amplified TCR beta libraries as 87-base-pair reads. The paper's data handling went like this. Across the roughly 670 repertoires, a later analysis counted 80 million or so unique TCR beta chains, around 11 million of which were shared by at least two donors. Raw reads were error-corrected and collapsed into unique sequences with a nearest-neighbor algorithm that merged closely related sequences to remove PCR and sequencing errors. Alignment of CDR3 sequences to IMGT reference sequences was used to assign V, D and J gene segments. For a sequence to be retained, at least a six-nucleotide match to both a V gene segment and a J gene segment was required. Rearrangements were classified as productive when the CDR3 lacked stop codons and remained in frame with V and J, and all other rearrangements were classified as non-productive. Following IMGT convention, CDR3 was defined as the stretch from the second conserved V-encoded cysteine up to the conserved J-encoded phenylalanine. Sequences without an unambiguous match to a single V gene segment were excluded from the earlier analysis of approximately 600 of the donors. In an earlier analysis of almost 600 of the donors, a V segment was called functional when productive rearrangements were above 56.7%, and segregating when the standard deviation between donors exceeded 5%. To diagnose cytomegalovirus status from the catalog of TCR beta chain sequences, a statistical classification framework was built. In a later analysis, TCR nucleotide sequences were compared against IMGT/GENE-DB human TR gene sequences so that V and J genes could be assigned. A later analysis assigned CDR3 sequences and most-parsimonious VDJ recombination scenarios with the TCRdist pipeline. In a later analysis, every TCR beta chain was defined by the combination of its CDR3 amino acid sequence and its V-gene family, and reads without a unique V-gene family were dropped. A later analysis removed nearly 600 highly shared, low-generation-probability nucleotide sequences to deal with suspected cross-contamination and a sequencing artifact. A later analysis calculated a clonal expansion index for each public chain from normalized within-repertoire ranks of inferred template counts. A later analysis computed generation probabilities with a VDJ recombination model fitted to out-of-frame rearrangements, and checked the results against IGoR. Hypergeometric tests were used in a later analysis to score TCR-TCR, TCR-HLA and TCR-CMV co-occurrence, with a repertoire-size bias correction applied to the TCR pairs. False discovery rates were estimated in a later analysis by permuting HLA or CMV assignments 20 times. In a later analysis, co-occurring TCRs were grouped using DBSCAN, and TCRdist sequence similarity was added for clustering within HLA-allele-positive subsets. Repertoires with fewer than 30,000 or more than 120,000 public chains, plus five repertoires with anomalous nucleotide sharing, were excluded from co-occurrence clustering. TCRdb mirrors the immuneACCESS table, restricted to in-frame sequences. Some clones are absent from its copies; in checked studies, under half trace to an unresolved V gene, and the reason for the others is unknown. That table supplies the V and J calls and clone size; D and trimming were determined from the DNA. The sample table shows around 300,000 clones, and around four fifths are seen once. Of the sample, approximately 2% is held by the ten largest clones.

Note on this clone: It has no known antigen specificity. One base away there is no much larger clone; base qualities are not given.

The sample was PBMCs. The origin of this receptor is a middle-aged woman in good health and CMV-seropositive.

The sequenced DNA is TGCAGCGTTGCATCGGGGGGGACAGGGGGCAATGAAGCTTTCTTT. Its translation reads: CSVASGGTGGNEAFF. The chain employs TRBV29-1 and TRBJ1-1, and 12 junction bases match TRBD1. The CDR3 starts with the cysteine, ends with the phenylalanine, and has 15 residues. Only the CDR3 DNA is retained, 45 bases long and in frame from the first base. V has 4 bases trimmed and J has 7 bases trimmed; junction bases matching no gene number 10. Looking up the germline V gene yields CDR1 SQVTM and CDR2 ANQGSEA.